These 2 T cell receptor beta chains were sequenced from one sample in a study of regulatory T cells in long-lasting Graves disease. For TCR beta, libraries came from iRepertoire HTBI primers and Arm-PCR of CDR3 regions. TCRdb reprocessed the multiplex PCR reads with MiXCR, giving one entry per CDR3 protein. This sample has hundreds of thousands of distinct CDR3 sequences, with roughly 21% found just once. The time point here: persistent/refractory GD, antithyroid drugs over 5 years with positive TRAb. Following extraction of RNA from PBMCs, that RNA was used to make the TCR library. The sequencing here drew on peripheral blood mononuclear cells (PBMCs), taken when the disease was refractory, from a patient treated with antithyroid drugs. Receptor source: a female donor with Graves disease.

With respect to this clonotype: An end of the junction does not agree with germline; a read error may underlie this. The chain joins TRBV20-1 to TRBJ1-5; tentatively, D is TRBD1 (5 bases). Germline V gene lookup returns CDR1 DFQATT and CDR2 SNEGSKA (reference sequence). The CDR3 sequence is 14 residues long. The CDR3 is CSASRGRSNHPQHF. In DNA, the CDR3 is TGCAGTGCCTCAAGGGGCCGTAGCAATCATCCCCAGCATTTT.

This clonotype was counted ten times or more. The rearrangement uses TRBV12-5 and TRBJ2-2, with D possibly being TRBD1 (5 bases). Germline V gene data show CDR1 as LGHNT and CDR2 as FRNRAP. The length of the CDR3 is 16 residues. Trimming stripped 4 bases from V and 2 bases from J, with 14 bases between. The CDR3 spells CASGWPGSLNTGELFF. The CDR3 DNA reads TGTGCTAGTGGTTGGCCAGGGTCCCTCAACACCGGGGAGCTGTTTTTT.